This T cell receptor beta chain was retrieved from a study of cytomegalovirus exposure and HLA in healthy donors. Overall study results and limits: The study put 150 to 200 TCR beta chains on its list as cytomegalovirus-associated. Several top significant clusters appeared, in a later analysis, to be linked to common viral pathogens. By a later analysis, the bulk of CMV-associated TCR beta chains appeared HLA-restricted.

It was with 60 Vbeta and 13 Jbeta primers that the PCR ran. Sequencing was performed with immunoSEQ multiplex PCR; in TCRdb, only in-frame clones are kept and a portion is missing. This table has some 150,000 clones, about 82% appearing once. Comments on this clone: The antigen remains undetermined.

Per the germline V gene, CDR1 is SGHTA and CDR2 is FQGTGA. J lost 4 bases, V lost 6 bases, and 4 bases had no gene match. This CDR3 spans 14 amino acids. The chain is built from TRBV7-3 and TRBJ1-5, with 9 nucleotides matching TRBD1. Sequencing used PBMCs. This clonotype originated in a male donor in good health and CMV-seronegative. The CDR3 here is CASRAGQGNQPQHF. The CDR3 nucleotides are TGTGCCAGCAGGGCGGGACAGGGTAATCAGCCCCAGCATTTT.